The entry below describes one T cell receptor (beta chain). The data are from a study of CD8 T cells in Susac syndrome. cDNA came from around 0.54 to 1 ug RNA primed by random hexamers. TCRdb redid the calling of the immunoSEQ multiplex PCR reads with MiXCR, one entry per CDR3 protein. The sample holds about 120,000 distinct CDR3 sequences; roughly 92% are singletons and the top ten take approximately 0.12%. This clonotype originated in a human donor in good health. Sequencing used CD8+ T cells from PBMCs.

This CDR3 reads CASSLWVKARAYEQYF. The DNA for the CDR3 is TGTGCCAGCAGCCTTTGGGTAAAGGCTAGAGCCTACGAGCAGTACTTC. The chain uses TRBV5-6 and TRBJ2-7; D remains ambiguous. The germline CDR1 and CDR2 sequences are SGHDT and YYEEEE. V was shortened by 4 bases and J by 2 bases, with 19 bases between the two germline ends. The CDR3 runs 16 residues.